A selection of T cell receptor beta chains follows, all from one sample in a study of regulatory T cells in long-lasting Graves disease. In TCRdb, the multiplex PCR reads were re-called with MiXCR into one record per CDR3 protein. The profile shows 500,000 or so distinct CDR3 sequences, around 15% of them singletons. This same sample was also part of a study on T cells in Graves' hyperthyroidism and ophthalmopathy.

Sample: peripheral blood mononuclear cells (PBMCs), taken at new diagnosis, from a patient treated with antithyroid drugs. These receptors came from a man in his forties with Graves disease. The CDR3 runs from the conserved cysteine through the conserved F or W. D genes are given only for firm matches. Clone size is given for some rows only: seen once, a few or many times, or a class if the clone is expanded.

>TRBJ2-1|.|TRBD2|TRBV27
CATQRTSGSSYNEQFF
TGTGCCACCCAGAGGACTAGCGGAAGCTCCTACAATGAGCAGTTCTTC
>TRBJ2-3|many|.|TRBV5-1
CASSLGGPSTDTQYF
TGCGCCAGCAGCTTGGGAGGGCCAAGCACAGATACGCAGTATTTT
>TRBJ1-5|few|.|TRBV20-1
CSASRGGVGFRNQPQHF
TGCAGTGCTTCTCGTGGGGGAGTTGGGTTTCGCAATCAGCCCCAGCATTTT
>TRBJ1-1|few|.|TRBV27
CASSFGRAYTEAFF
TGTGCCAGCAGTTTCGGGAGGGCATACACTGAAGCTTTCTTT
>TRBJ2-5|many|.|TRBV20-1
CSAPGTYQETQYF
TGCAGTGCTCCCGGGACATACCAAGAGACCCAGTACTTC
>TRBJ1-5|few|TRBD1|TRBV28
CAARAGGDNQPQHF
TGTGCCGCAAGGGCAGGGGGCGACAATCAGCCCCAGCATTTT
>TRBJ2-5|few|TRBD2|TRBV6-4
CASQREGRETQYF
TGTGCCTCTCAGCGGGAGGGAAGAGAGACCCAGTACTTC
>TRBJ1-2|many|TRBD1|TRBV28
CASSQPGQGAYGYTF
TGTGCCAGCAGTCAACCGGGACAGGGGGCCTATGGCTACACCTTC
>TRBJ1-2|many|.|TRBV27
CASSPGTQSQYGYTF
TGTGCCAGCAGCCCTGGGACTCAGAGCCAGTATGGCTACACCTTC
>TRBJ2-2|few|TRBD2|TRBV5-4
CASSLGGRNPNTGELFF
TGTGCCAGCAGCCTGGGGGGGAGGAATCCGAACACCGGGGAGCTGTTTTTT
>TRBJ2-7|many|.|TRBV20-1
CSARDRGASTYEQYF
TGCAGTGCTAGAGACCGCGGGGCATCTACCTACGAGCAGTACTTC
>TRBJ2-5|.|.|TRBV7-9
CASSPPLLQETQYF
TGTGCCAGCAGCCCGCCCCTTTTACAAGAGACCCAGTACTTC
>TRBJ2-7|.|TRBD2|TRBV4-1
CASSPFRGLAHEQYF
TGCGCCAGCAGCCCCTTTAGAGGACTAGCCCACGAGCAGTACTTC
>TRBJ2-5|.|.|TRBV20-1
CSAPRGPGETQYF
TGCAGTGCTCCTCGGGGGCCGGGAGAGACCCAGTACTTC
>TRBJ2-3|few|TRBD2|TRBV20-1
CSASYGPFEVAGVFTQYF
TGCAGTGCTAGCTATGGCCCATTCGAGGTAGCGGGAGTTTTCACGCAGTATTTT
>TRBJ2-1|many|.|TRBV7-3
CASSLRSGRYNEQFF
TGTGCCAGCAGCTTAAGGTCGGGGCGCTACAATGAGCAGTTCTTC
>TRBJ2-5|few|.|TRBV25-1
CASSAPGAAQGTQYF
TGTGCCAGCAGTGCCCCCGGGGCGGCCCAGGGGACCCAGTACTTC
>TRBJ2-7|many|.|TRBV28
CASSLSRSMTYEQYF
TGTGCCAGCAGTTTATCCCGGAGTATGACCTACGAGCAGTACTTC
>TRBJ1-2|many|TRBD1|TRBV5-1
CASSATGTGAYGYTF
TGCGCCAGCAGCGCAACCGGGACAGGGGCTTATGGCTACACCTTC
>TRBJ2-3|few|.|TRBV18
CASSPSAVTDTQYF
TGTGCCAGCTCACCATCAGCTGTCACAGATACGCAGTATTTT
>TRBJ1-2|few|TRBD1|TRBV27
CASRFSNLGQGANYGYTF
TGTGCCAGCAGGTTTTCCAACCTAGGACAGGGGGCTAACTATGGCTACACCTTC
>TRBJ2-2|few|.|TRBV29-1
CSVEVLVDGELFF
TGCAGCGTTGAAGTCTTGGTTGACGGGGAGCTGTTTTTT
>TRBJ2-1|many|TRBD1|TRBV6-4
CASSESPGTGGNEQFF
TGTGCCAGCAGTGAGTCTCCCGGGACAGGAGGGAATGAGCAGTTCTTC
>TRBJ2-5|many|TRBD1|TRBV28
CASSLPRRQGLQETQYF
TGTGCCAGCAGTTTACCTCGTCGACAGGGGTTACAAGAGACCCAGTACTTC
>TRBJ1-1|few|.|TRBV12-5
CASGLVQGTNTEAFF
TGTGCTAGTGGTTTGGTTCAGGGGACGAACACTGAAGCTTTCTTT
>TRBJ2-2|.|.|TRBV30
CAWDWNTGELFF
TGTGCCTGGGATTGGAACACCGGGGAGCTGTTTTTT
>TRBJ2-3|few|TRBD2|TRBV7-3
CASSVTSGSRWTDTQYF
TGTGCCAGCAGCGTGACTAGCGGATCCCGGTGGACAGATACGCAGTATTTT
>TRBJ1-1|many|.|TRBV29-1
CSVPSPSTEAFF
TGCAGCGTTCCGAGTCCGAGCACTGAAGCTTTCTTT
>TRBJ2-1|once|TRBD2|TRBV5-1
CASSLSGGSRYNEQFF
TGCGCCAGCAGCTTGTCCGGCGGGAGTCGGTACAATGAGCAGTTCTTC
>TRBJ2-3|.|.|TRBV6-2/TRBV6-3
CASSYDAWADTQYF
TGTGCCAGCAGTTACGATGCCTGGGCAGATACGCAGTATTTT
>TRBJ2-7|many|TRBD1|TRBV7-2
CASSSLLGDREREQYF
TGTGCCAGCAGCTCCCTCCTCGGGGACAGGGAAAGGGAGCAGTACTTC
>TRBJ2-5|many|.|TRBV2
CASSEGGVAQETQYF
TGTGCCAGCAGTGAAGGAGGTGTAGCGCAAGAGACCCAGTACTTC
>TRBJ2-7|many|.|TRBV12-3/TRBV12-4
CASSTARTGEQYF
TGTGCCAGCAGTACGGCCAGGACGGGGGAGCAGTACTTC
>TRBJ2-5|once|.|TRBV2
CASNAETQYF
TGTGCCAGCAACGCGGAGACCCAGTACTTC
>TRBJ1-4|.|TRBD1|TRBV12-3/TRBV12-4
CASSFAGTENEKLFF
TGTGCCAGCAGTTTTGCCGGGACAGAGAATGAAAAACTGTTTTTT
>TRBJ2-2|few|.|TRBV12-3/TRBV12-4
CASSPLLTGELFF
TGTGCCAGCAGTCCATTGTTGACCGGGGAGCTGTTTTTT
>TRBJ2-3|many|TRBD2|TRBV2
CASSRLAGGFTDTQYF
TGTGCCAGCAGCCGACTAGCGGGAGGGTTCACAGATACGCAGTATTTT
>TRBJ2-2|few|TRBD2|TRBV6-4
CASSEKLAPNTGELFF
TGTGCCAGCAGTGAAAAACTAGCGCCAAACACCGGGGAGCTGTTTTTT
>TRBJ1-5|many|TRBD1|TRBV12-3/TRBV12-4
CASRDRGIGNQPQHF
TGTGCCAGCAGAGACAGGGGAATAGGCAATCAGCCCCAGCATTTT
>TRBJ1-1|many|.|TRBV30
CAWSIQTNTEAFF
TGTGCCTGGAGTATCCAGACTAACACTGAAGCTTTCTTT
>TRBJ2-3|few|.|TRBV19
CASSIDLVTDTQYF
TGTGCCAGTAGTATAGATCTCGTGACAGATACGCAGTATTTT
>TRBJ1-2|few|.|TRBV6-5
CASSYSTRGRGYTF
TGTGCCAGCAGTTACTCGACCAGGGGCCGTGGCTACACCTTC
>TRBJ2-4|few|.|TRBV19
CASSNPGDKNIQYF
TGTGCCAGTAGTAATCCGGGGGACAAAAACATTCAGTACTTC
>TRBJ1-5|.|TRBD1|TRBV4-2
CASSPGSTQGDYSNQPQHF
TGTGCCAGCAGCCCTGGGTCGACACAGGGGGATTATAGCAATCAGCCCCAGCATTTT
>TRBJ1-4|many|TRBD1|TRBV27
CASSLVWGRGQSTNEKLFF
TGTGCCAGCAGTTTGGTATGGGGCAGGGGGCAGAGTACTAATGAAAAACTGTTTTTT
>TRBJ2-2|many|.|TRBV7-8
CASSPRPRGSGELFF
TGTGCCAGCAGCCCCCGGCCCAGGGGATCCGGGGAGCTGTTTTTT
>TRBJ1-5|few|TRBD1|TRBV3-1
CASSQDSQGNQPQHF
TGTGCCAGCAGCCAAGATTCACAGGGGAATCAGCCCCAGCATTTT
>TRBJ1-2|many|.|TRBV9
CASSVETAYGYTF
TGTGCCAGCAGCGTAGAAACAGCCTATGGCTACACCTTC
>TRBJ2-1|many|.|TRBV7-2
CASSPPHSGRDYNEQFF
TGTGCCAGCAGCCCCCCCCACTCCGGGAGAGATTACAATGAGCAGTTCTTC
>TRBJ2-1|many|.|TRBV28
CASRVQGYNEQFF
TGTGCCAGCAGGGTGCAGGGGTACAATGAGCAGTTCTTC
>TRBJ1-4|.|.|TRBV12-5
CASGLVLIRGPTPLFF
TGTGCTAGTGGTTTGGTACTTATTAGGGGCCCTACACCTCTGTTTTTT
>TRBJ2-1|.|TRBD2|TRBV5-4
CASSLPTSGAKQFF
TGTGCCAGCAGCTTACCAACTAGCGGGGCAAAGCAGTTCTTC
>TRBJ2-1|many|TRBD2|TRBV4-1
CASSQLGLADNEQFF
TGCGCCAGCAGCCAGCTGGGACTAGCAGACAATGAGCAGTTCTTC
>TRBJ2-3|.|TRBD2|TRBV4-1
CASSQAETSGSTQYF
TGCGCCAGCAGCCAAGCTGAGACTAGCGGGAGTACGCAGTATTTT
>TRBJ2-1|many|.|TRBV7-2
CASSFRNEQFF
TGTGCCAGCAGCTTCCGGAATGAGCAGTTCTTC
>TRBJ2-1|many|.|TRBV11-2
CASSLAPSVAYNEQFF
TGTGCCAGCAGCTTAGCTCCTAGCGTAGCCTACAATGAGCAGTTCTTC
>TRBJ2-3|many|TRBD1|TRBV5-1
CASSFGTGIKDTQYF
TGCGCCAGCAGCTTCGGGACAGGGATTAAAGATACGCAGTATTTT